Listed here are 14 T cell receptor beta chains from one sample, sequenced in a study of cytomegalovirus exposure and HLA in healthy donors. A multiplex PCR was run with 60 Vbeta primers and 13 Jbeta primers. Using immunoSEQ multiplex PCR, the repertoire was profiled, and TCRdb retains in-frame clones only, with some absent. Its clone listing holds around 140,000 clones. Sequenced sample: PBMCs. These receptors originate from a woman in her thirties or forties in good health and CMV-seronegative.

V usage is TRBV7-2 and J usage is TRBJ2-5, with D unresolved. V lost 0 bases, J lost 5 bases, and 10 bases lay in between. Germline V gives CDR1 SGHTA, CDR2 FQGNSA. The CDR3 totals 14 residues. The CDR3 spells CASSLAQAPETQYF. CDR3 DNA sequence: TGTGCCAGCAGCTTAGCGCAGGCTCCGGAGACCCAGTACTTC.

Details on this clone: Germline and junction disagree at one end, which may indicate a read error. CDR3 sequence: CAGSLGGTSGEREQFF. CDR3 nucleotides: TGCGCCGGCAGCTTGGGGGGGACTAGCGGGGAGAGGGAGCAGTTCTTC. The V and J genes are TRBV5-1 and TRBJ2-1; TRBD2 aligns across 13 bases. Germline V gene data show CDR1 as SGHRS and CDR2 as YFSETQ. The CDR3 has 16 residues.

The chain employs TRBV7-2 and TRBJ2-1, with D perhaps matching TRBD2 (5 bases). The CDR3 runs 15 residues. The V end lost 4 bases, the J end lost 9 bases, and 19 bases lay between the germline ends. The V gene's germline CDR1 is SGHTA and CDR2 FQGNSA. CDR3 sequence (DNA): TGTGCCAGCAGCTCAGTTCGGTTACGGGGTGGTGAGCAGTTCTTC. This sequence encodes CASSSVRLRGGEQFF.

The gene calls are TRBV4-2 and TRBJ2-3, with 16 bases that match TRBD2. The trim removed 3 bases at V and 6 bases at J, leaving 0 bases unmatched. CDR3 length: 15 residues. Germline V lookup: CDR1 LGHNA, CDR2 YNFKEQ. The CDR3 reads CASSQGLAGGDTQYF. CDR3 nucleotide sequence: TGTGCCAGCAGCCAGGGACTAGCGGGGGGGGATACGCAGTATTTT.

The chain recombines TRBV5-6 with TRBJ1-1; D call uncertain. The germline V and J ends were trimmed by 2 bases and 1 base, with 18 bases remaining between them. Germline assignment: CDR1 SGHDT and CDR2 YYEEEE. This CDR3 is 17 amino acids long. The CDR3 loop is CASSFVLHGRPNTEAFF. DNA for the CDR3: TGTGCCAGCAGCTTCGTCCTACACGGGAGGCCGAACACTGAAGCTTTCTTT.

The chain has TRBV5-1 and TRBJ2-5; D uncertain. The J call may be in error: the DNA end matches TRBJ2-7 better. Germline assignment: CDR1 SGHRS and CDR2 YFSETQ. The CDR3 extends over 11 amino acids. CDR3 sequence (DNA): TGCGCCAGCAGCACCTCCTACGAGCAGTACTTC. It translates to CASSTSYEQYF.

The chain employs TRBV2 and TRBJ1-5; D gene unclear. The CDR3 is made up of 13 amino acids. Germline-derived CDR1 and CDR2 are SNHLY and FYNNEI. Trimming shortened V by 6 bases and J by 2 bases, and 8 bases separated the two germline ends. CDR3 DNA: TGTGCCAGCAGAAGCGACGGCAATCAGCCCCAGCATTTT. Its protein product is CASRSDGNQPQHF.

The chain recombines TRBV4-1 with TRBJ1-5; 8 bases agree with TRBD1. The CDR3 has 16 residues. With V trimmed by 5 bases and J by 0 bases, 6 bases remained unmatched. Germline values: CDR1 MGHRA, CDR2 YSYEKL. CDR3 residues: CASSVGQGSSNQPQHF. The DNA of the CDR3 is TGCGCCAGCAGCGTCGGACAGGGAAGTAGCAATCAGCCCCAGCATTTT.

The chain couples TRBV30 to TRBJ1-2; D remains ambiguous. Trimming removed 5 bases from V and 7 bases from J, with 11 bases in between. CDR1 is GTSNPN, CDR2 SVGIG, per germline (reference sequence). The CDR3 totals 11 residues. The CDR3 protein is CAWWRSGGYTF. DNA for the CDR3: TGTGCCTGGTGGCGTTCGGGTGGCTACACCTTC.

V gene TRBV27 combines with J gene TRBJ2-2; D is undetermined. Germline lookup yields CDR1 MNHEY and CDR2 SMNVEV (reference sequence). V shed 6 bases and J shed 1 base, with 3 bases lying between them. The length of the CDR3 is 12 residues. This CDR3 is CASSRNTGELFF. The CDR3 coding sequence is TGTGCCAGCAGCCGGAACACCGGGGAGCTGTTTTTT.

The chain has TRBV7-9 and TRBJ1-2, with no clear D. CDR1 SEHNR and CDR2 FQNEAQ come from the germline V gene (reference sequence). The CDR3 has 13 amino acids. V was trimmed by 1 base and J by 8 bases, leaving 11 bases between them. The CDR3 loop is CASSLESGLGYTF. DNA of the CDR3: TGTGCCAGCAGCTTAGAGTCAGGTCTCGGCTACACCTTC.

About this clone: Other DNA sequences from this sample encode an identical CDR3 as well. The rearrangement joins TRBV9 to TRBJ2-2, with 8 nucleotides matching TRBD2. V was pared by 0 bases and J by 5 bases, with 3 bases of the junction left unmatched. The length of the CDR3 is 15 residues. CDR1 SGDLS and CDR2 YYNGEE come from the germline V gene. CDR3 nucleotide sequence: TGTGCCAGCAGCGTAGCGGGGGGGGGAACCGGGGAGCTGTTTTTT. This gives the protein CASSVAGGGTGELFF. Based on the CDR3 plus reference TRBV9 and TRBJ2-2, the full variable domain is DSGVTQTPKHLITATGQRVTLRCSPRSGDLSVYWYQQSLDQGLQFLIQYYNGEERAKGNILERFSAQQFPDLHSELNLSSLELGDSALYFCASSVAGGGTGELFFGEGSRLTVL.

This chain uses TRBV9 with TRBJ2-1; 7 bases agree with TRBD2. This CDR3 is 17 amino acids long. The germline CDR1 and CDR2 sequences are SGDLS and YYNGEE. With 0 bases clipped from V and 8 bases from J, the junction kept 14 bases outside the gene matches. CDR3 in DNA: TGTGCCAGCAGCGTAGTCGCCAGGACTAGAAGGGGCGATGAGCAGTTCTTC. Translating gives CASSVVARTRRGDEQFF.

The DNA for the CDR3 is TGTGCCAGCAGGGGACAGGGCAACTATGGCTACACCTTC. Its translation: CASRGQGNYGYTF. This chain links TRBV6-4 with TRBJ1-2, with 9 bases aligning to TRBD1. V shed 6 bases and J 2 bases; nucleotides not matched to a gene: 1. In germline, CDR1 is MRHNA, CDR2 SNTAGT. The CDR3 runs 13 residues.